Each of the 25 T cell receptor beta chains below was sequenced from the same sample in a study of blood T cell repertoires in COVID-19. Clones were read by immunoSEQ multiplex PCR, and TCRdb kept only the in-frame ones, dropping some. The data hold 270,000 or so clones, with about 86% observed a single time. The sequencing input was PBMCs or T cells enriched from blood (not recorded which). Every receptor here comes from a man aged 45 to 65 who had recovered from COVID-19.

The chain employs TRBV25-1 and TRBJ1-1, with D maybe TRBD1 (5 bases). CDR3 size: 13 residues. Trimming shortened V by 6 bases and J by 1 base, and 9 bases separated the two germline ends. CDR1 is MGHDK, CDR2 SYGVNS, per germline. The CDR3 bases are TGTGCCAGCAGGCGACAGACGAACACTGAAGCTTTCTTT. Translated: CASRRQTNTEAFF.

The chain has TRBV11-2 and TRBJ1-6; D perhaps matches TRBD1 (6 bases). CDR3 length: 16 residues. CDR1 and CDR2 from the germline V gene are SGHAT and FQNNGV. Between the trimmed V and J ends, which lost 5 bases and 8 bases, there was a span of 19 bases. CDR3 region: CASSTDPGQRDSPLHF. Here the CDR3 DNA reads TGTGCCAGCAGCACAGACCCGGGACAAAGAGATTCACCCCTCCACTTT.

The table lists this clone with a few counts. The chain is built from TRBV12-3 or TRBV12-4 and TRBJ2-5; possible D gene TRBD1, 5 bases. CDR3 length: 11 residues. Trimming took 8 bases from V and 4 from J, leaving 8 bases between them. The CDR3 is CASGAAETQYF. For the CDR3, the DNA is TGTGCCAGCGGGGCGGCAGAGACCCAGTACTTC.

J is TRBJ1-2 and V is TRBV28; TRBD1 aligns across 9 bases. Germline CDR1 MDHEN, CDR2 SYDVKM. The CDR3 length is 16 residues. V trimming: 4 bases; J trimming: 8 bases; junction bases outside the gene matches: 14. CDR3 in amino acids: CASSSETGGVRKGYTF. The CDR3 nucleotides read TGTGCCAGCAGTTCCGAGACAGGGGGAGTGCGTAAGGGCTACACCTTC.

The V and J genes are TRBV3-1 (or the pseudogene TRBV3-2) and TRBJ1-1; D is perhaps TRBD1 (6 bases). Trimming removed 2 bases at V and 5 bases at J, with 12 bases between. CDR1 is LGHDT, CDR2 YNNKEL, per germline (reference sequence). The length of the CDR3 is 14 residues. In nucleotides, the CDR3 is TGTGCCAGCAGCCAACCCAACAGGGAGACTGAAGCTTTCTTT. Its translation is CASSQPNRETEAFF.

V usage is TRBV6-5 and J usage is TRBJ1-1; no definite D call. The CDR3 length is 15 residues. CDR1 MNHEY and CDR2 SVGAGI come from the germline V gene. The ends were cut back, 0 bases at V and 1 base at J, with 9 bases in the middle. The CDR3 region is CASSYSWRGNTEAFF. The CDR3 nucleotides are TGTGCCAGCAGTTACTCGTGGAGAGGGAACACTGAAGCTTTCTTT.

The V gene is TRBV3-1 (or the pseudogene TRBV3-2), the J gene TRBJ2-5, with 8 bases that match TRBD2. V trimming: 0 bases; J trimming: 5 bases; junction bases outside the gene matches: 8. In germline, CDR1 is LGHDT, CDR2 YNNKEL (reference sequence). This CDR3 region has 16 residues. For the CDR3, the DNA is TGTGCCAGCAGCCAAGAACGGACGGGAGGGCGGGAGACCCAGTACTTC. Translating it yields CASSQERTGGRETQYF.

The chain combines TRBV6-4 with TRBJ2-2; D call uncertain. The V end was cut by 6 bases, the J end by 1 base, with 9 bases between. The CDR3 length is 14 residues. The V gene's germline CDR1 is MRHNA and CDR2 SNTAGT. The CDR3 is CASRNSRNTGELFF. The CDR3 coding sequence is TGTGCCAGCAGGAATAGCCGGAACACCGGGGAGCTGTTTTTT.

This clone was recorded many times. The chain couples TRBV2 to TRBJ2-7; the match to TRBD1 covers 9 bases. From germline, CDR1 is SNHLY and CDR2 FYNNEI. Trimming took 3 bases from V and 5 from J; bases not matched to a gene: 8. There are 15 residues in the CDR3. In DNA, the CDR3 is TGTGCCAGCAGTGAGGGGGGACAGGGTCACCACGAGCAGTACTTC. It yields the protein CASSEGGQGHHEQYF.

The chain has TRBV19 and TRBJ2-1; 11 bases match TRBD2. The J segment lost 1 base and the V segment lost 5 bases, leaving 4 bases of the junction unmatched. Germline CDR1 LNHDA, CDR2 SQIVND (reference sequence). CDR3 length equals 16 residues. CDR3 in DNA: TGTGCCAGTAGTCTAGCGGGAGGTTTTTCCTACAATGAGCAGTTCTTC. This encodes CASSLAGGFSYNEQFF.

This chain uses TRBV5-4 with TRBJ1-5; 9 bases map to TRBD1. The CDR3 consists of 15 residues. V trimming: 4 bases; J trimming: 4 bases; junction bases outside the gene matches: 6. In germline, CDR1 is SGHNT, CDR2 YYREEE (reference sequence). The CDR3 spells CASSRGTGMNQPQHF. CDR3 DNA sequence: TGTGCCAGCAGCCGCGGGACAGGGATGAATCAGCCCCAGCATTTT.

The rearrangement uses TRBV10-3 and TRBJ2-1, with a possible D match to TRBD1 (7 bases). CDR1 is ENHRY, CDR2 SYGVKD, per germline. The germline V and J ends were trimmed by 0 bases and 7 bases, with 13 bases remaining between them. The CDR3 is made up of 15 amino acids. CDR3 amino acids: CAISESGGQLNEQFF. As DNA, the CDR3 is TGTGCCATCAGTGAGTCGGGGGGACAGCTTAATGAGCAGTTCTTC.

The V and J genes are TRBV12-5 and TRBJ1-2; tentative D call: TRBD1 (6 bases). This CDR3 spans 14 amino acids. Looked up from germline, CDR1 is LGHNT and CDR2 is FRNRAP. Trimming shortened V by 6 bases and J by 4 bases, and 15 bases separated the two germline ends. The CDR3 reads CASGKDRLIYGYTF. In DNA, the CDR3 is TGTGCTAGTGGAAAAGACAGGCTCATCTATGGCTACACCTTC.

This chain joins TRBV5-4 and TRBJ2-7; D might be TRBD1 (6 bases). CDR3 length: 15 amino acids. Trimming cost V 4 bases and J 6 bases, with 20 bases left between them. Germline lookup yields CDR1 SGHNT and CDR2 YYREEE (reference sequence). The CDR3 loop reads CASSPRRDTAREQYF. Here the CDR3 DNA reads TGTGCCAGCAGCCCTCGCCGGGACACGGCTCGCGAGCAGTACTTC.

The rearrangement joins TRBV6-5 to TRBJ2-3, with D possibly TRBD2 on 6 matching bases. Germline V gene data show CDR1 as MNHEY and CDR2 as SVGAGI. This CDR3 has 12 amino acids. Deletions cut 10 bases from V and 11 bases from J, with 19 bases between. The chain's CDR3 is CATLGGPLKQYF. CDR3 sequence (DNA): TGTGCCACCCTCGGGGGACCCCTTAAGCAGTATTTT.

A single count supports this clone. This chain links TRBV10-3 with TRBJ1-3; TRBD1 might be the D (5 bases). CDR1 and CDR2 (germline): ENHRY, SYGVKD. V shed 0 bases and J shed 3 bases, with 12 bases lying between them. CDR3 size: 16 residues. The CDR3 DNA reads as TGTGCCATCAGTGAGTCGCCGGGGGTGAGTGGAAACACCATATATTTT. Its translation is CAISESPGVSGNTIYF.

This clone has more than one count but fewer than ten. In nucleotides, the CDR3 is TGTGCCAGCAGGGCCGAGGCGGGGTTTGATGAAAAACTGTTTTTT. It translates to CASRAEAGFDEKLFF. This chain links TRBV27 with TRBJ1-4; D unresolved. Trimming removed 6 bases from V and 6 bases from J, with 17 bases in between. CDR1 and CDR2 from the germline V gene are MNHEY and SMNVEV (reference sequence). The CDR3 covers 15 residues.

The chain combines TRBV3-1 (or the pseudogene TRBV3-2) with TRBJ2-5; 11 positions match TRBD2. This CDR3 has 14 residues. From germline, CDR1 is LGHDT and CDR2 YNNKEL (reference sequence). The V and J ends lost 6 bases and 5 bases, in that order; junction bases with no gene match: 5. CDR3 DNA sequence: TGTGCCAGCAGAACTAGCGGGGGAGGGGAGACCCAGTACTTC. This gives the protein CASRTSGGGETQYF.

The rearrangement links TRBV4-1 to TRBJ2-2; D unclear. CDR1 MGHRA and CDR2 YSYEKL come from the germline V gene. Trimming removed 0 bases at V and 5 bases at J, with 10 bases between. The CDR3 is made up of 15 amino acids. Here the CDR3 reads CASSQDLARTGELFF. DNA for the CDR3: TGCGCCAGCAGCCAAGATCTCGCGAGGACCGGGGAGCTGTTTTTT.

V usage is TRBV6-5 and J usage is TRBJ2-7, with 13 positions matching TRBD2. CDR3 length: 14 residues. The ends lost 8 bases at V and 4 bases at J; junction bases unmatched: 5. Germline loops: CDR1 MNHEY, CDR2 SVGAGI. The CDR3 DNA reads TGTGCCAGCGCCCAGGGACTAGCGGGATACGAGCAGTACTTC. It encodes CASAQGLAGYEQYF.

V is TRBV7-9 and J is TRBJ2-3, with TRBD2 as a possible D gene (5 bases). The CDR3 runs 15 residues. The germline gives CDR1 SEHNR, CDR2 FQNEAQ (reference sequence). The V end was cut by 4 bases, the J end by 3 bases, with 14 bases between. DNA for the CDR3: TGTGCCAGCAGCTCCGGCTCCCCGGGGACAGATACGCAGTATTTT. Protein: CASSSGSPGTDTQYF.

The chain carries TRBV7-2 and TRBJ2-5; 8 bases line up with TRBD2. CDR1 and CDR2 from the germline V gene are SGHTA and FQGNSA. The CDR3 loop spans 17 amino acids. The junction had 9 bases not matched to a gene; V was cut back by 1 base and J by 2 bases. The CDR3 is CASSLGASGSGQETQYF. Written as DNA, the CDR3 is TGTGCCAGCAGCTTAGGGGCCAGCGGGAGTGGGCAAGAGACCCAGTACTTC. Variable domain in full (rest from reference TRBV7-2 and TRBJ2-5): GAGVSQSPSNKVTEKGKDVELRCDPISGHTALYWYRQSLGQGLEFLIYFQGNSAPDKSGLPSDRFSAERTGGSVSTLTIQRTQQEDSAVYLCASSLGASGSGQETQYFGPGTRLLVL.

The rearrangement links TRBV3-1 (or the pseudogene TRBV3-2) to TRBJ1-3; no firm D call. The ends were cut back, 4 bases at V and 10 bases at J, with 17 bases in the middle. Germline V CDR1 and CDR2: LGHDT, YNNKEL (reference sequence). The CDR3 has 14 residues. CDR3 nucleotides: TGTGCCAGCAGCCGAACTAGGCAGTCGTTAACCATATATTTT. This translates into CASSRTRQSLTIYF.

The chain links TRBV11-3 to TRBJ1-1, with D unresolved. This CDR3 spans 14 amino acids. The ends were cut back, 6 bases at V and 4 bases at J, with 15 bases in the middle. In germline, CDR1 is SGHNT, CDR2 YENEEA. The CDR3 region has the DNA TGTGCCAGCAGACCCACAGCCCTAAGCACTGAAGCTTTCTTT. As protein: CASRPTALSTEAFF.

The chain has TRBV5-8 and TRBJ1-1, with D perhaps TRBD1 (5 bases). Deletions cut 0 bases from V and 10 bases from J, with 16 bases between. CDR1 and CDR2 from the germline V gene are SGHTS and YDEGEE. CDR3 length: 14 residues. The CDR3 loop reads CASSLGLGGGSAFF. The CDR3 DNA follows: TGTGCCAGCAGCTTGGGATTGGGGGGAGGATCAGCTTTCTTT.